Reported below is one TCR beta chain. These data originate in a study of blood T cell repertoires in COVID-19. The CDR3 spans 13 residues. V was clipped by 2 bases and J by 2 bases, with 6 bases between them. CDR1 and CDR2 from the germline V gene are MNHEY and SVGAGI. Profiled with immunoSEQ multiplex PCR; TCRdb holds only in-frame clones, not every one. The sample contains about 480,000 clones, approximately 90% of which appear only once. This chain joins TRBV6-5 and TRBJ1-2, with D hard to call. This receptor was obtained from a woman aged 40 to 49 who had recovered from COVID-19. The material sequenced was PBMCs or T cells enriched from blood (not recorded which). The CDR3 region is CASSYGLNYGYTF. DNA of the CDR3: TGTGCCAGCAGTTACGGCCTCAACTATGGCTACACCTTC.